These 18 T cell receptor beta chains came from one sample sequenced in a study of T cells after yellow fever vaccination. TCRdb itself ran the 5' RACE reads through MiXCR, one entry per CDR3 protein. This table has 200,000 or so distinct CDR3 sequences, roughly 6.2% appearing once. The sample here was CD4+ T cells sorted from PBMCs, taken on the day of the yellow fever booster vaccination. Receptors were obtained from a man aged 30 to 39 who received the YFV17D yellow fever vaccine.

This clonotype was picked up many times. The V and J genes are TRBV5-1 and TRBJ2-1; D unclear. Germline values: CDR1 SGHRS, CDR2 YFSETQ. The CDR3 is made up of 12 amino acids. V lost 6 bases, J lost 5 bases, and 9 bases lay in between. The CDR3 DNA is TGCGCCAGCACGAGTGCTGACAATGAGCAGTTCTTC. Protein: CASTSADNEQFF.

This clonotype has a handful of counts. This rearrangement joins TRBV28 to TRBJ2-3; 9 nucleotides match TRBD1. The CDR3 is 15 residues long. With 4 bases clipped from V and 6 bases from J, the junction kept 8 bases outside the gene matches. The germline CDR1 and CDR2 sequences are MDHEN and SYDVKM. CDR3 bases: TGTGCCAGCAGTTCCCGGGACAGGGATGCGGATACGCAGTATTTT. The encoded protein is CASSSRDRDADTQYF. Full variable domain (missing parts from reference TRBV28 and TRBJ2-3): DVKVTQSSRYLVKRTGEKVFLECVQDMDHENMFWYRQDPGLGLRLIYFSYDVKMKEKGDIPEGYSVSREKKERFSLILESASTNQTSMYLCASSSRDRDADTQYFGPGTRLTVL.

This clonotype appeared many times. The chain uses TRBV5-1 and TRBJ1-2; D gene unclear. Deletions cut 0 bases from V and 4 bases from J, with 13 bases between. The CDR3 consists of 15 residues. Germline CDR1 SGHRS, CDR2 YFSETQ. This chain's CDR3 is CASSLGTRTRYGYTF. The CDR3 nucleotides read TGCGCCAGCAGCTTGGGGACTCGGACCCGCTATGGCTACACCTTC.

This clonotype was seen a few times. The V gene is TRBV7-2, the J gene TRBJ2-1, with D perhaps TRBD2 (5 bases). This CDR3 comprises 14 residues. Trimming took off 4 bases at V and 4 bases at J, with 11 bases between the two ends. Per germline, CDR1 SGHTA and CDR2 FQGNSA. DNA of the CDR3: TGTGCCAGCAGCTCCCCGGCGGGTTACAATGAGCAGTTCTTC. It encodes CASSSPAGYNEQFF.

V gene TRBV7-6 combines with J gene TRBJ2-1, with D possibly TRBD2 on 5 matching bases. Germline CDR1 and CDR2: SGHVS and FNYEAQ. V lost 9 bases and J 6 bases, leaving 18 bases between the germline ends. This CDR3 region has 14 residues. CDR3 nucleotides: TGTGCCAGTACTCTTAGGGAAGGGAGCAATGAGCAGTTCTTC. Protein product: CASTLREGSNEQFF.

This clonotype was seen many times. This rearrangement joins TRBV9 to TRBJ2-7; D call uncertain. V was pared by 0 bases and J by 6 bases, with 10 bases between. The CDR3 is 13 residues long. Germline values: CDR1 SGDLS, CDR2 YYNGEE. CDR3 nucleotides: TGTGCCAGCAGCGTAGGGGCAGGAGTCGAGCAGTACTTC. Encoded protein: CASSVGAGVEQYF.

The rearrangement uses TRBV11-2 and TRBJ2-5; no firm D call. V dropped 5 bases and J dropped 5 bases, with 21 bases sitting between them. From germline, CDR1 is SGHAT and CDR2 FQNNGV. The CDR3 loop spans 16 amino acids. The CDR3 spells CASSSWKGTETETQYF. In nucleotides, the CDR3 is TGTGCCAGCAGCAGTTGGAAGGGAACGGAGACGGAGACCCAGTACTTC.

The rearrangement links TRBV7-9 to TRBJ2-2, with D uncertain. Trimming removed 5 bases at V and 1 base at J, with 8 bases between. CDR1 SEHNR and CDR2 FQNEAQ come from the germline V gene (reference sequence). CDR3 size: 14 residues. The CDR3 region has the DNA TGTGCCAGCAGCCCAGTCAGGAACACCGGGGAGCTGTTTTTT. Translation gives CASSPVRNTGELFF.

The rearrangement uses TRBV9 and TRBJ2-7; 12 bases agree with TRBD1. Germline-derived CDR1 and CDR2 are SGDLS and YYNGEE. CDR3 length equals 14 residues. After removal of 4 bases from V and 7 bases from J, the junction contained 6 bases not matched to a gene. CDR3 nucleotide sequence: TGTGCCAGCAGCCCGGGACAGGGGGCGCGGGAGCAGTACTTC. It encodes CASSPGQGAREQYF.

This clonotype was seen only a few times. This rearrangement joins TRBV11-2 to TRBJ2-1; D unclear. The germline V and J ends were trimmed by 0 bases and 12 bases, with 12 bases remaining between them. Germline V gene lookup returns CDR1 SGHAT and CDR2 FQNNGV. The CDR3 spans 13 residues. CDR3 loop: CASSLDPHSGQFF. In nucleotides, the CDR3 is TGTGCCAGCAGCTTAGATCCACATTCCGGGCAGTTCTTC.

This chain links TRBV5-1 with TRBJ2-7, with a possible D match to TRBD2 (5 bases). Trimming cost V 0 bases and J 2 bases, with 9 bases left between them. Germline V lookup: CDR1 SGHRS, CDR2 YFSETQ. The CDR3 is 14 residues long. The CDR3 loop reads CASSLVGDAYEQYF. As DNA, the CDR3 is TGCGCCAGCAGCTTGGTGGGAGACGCCTACGAGCAGTACTTC. Filled out from reference TRBV5-1 and TRBJ2-7, the complete variable domain reads KAGVTQTPRYLIKTRGQQVTLSCSPISGHRSVSWYQQTPGQGLQFLFEYFSETQRNKGNFPGRFSGRQFSNSRSEMNVSTLELGDSALYLCASSLVGDAYEQYFGPGTRLTVT.

The chain uses TRBV27 and TRBJ2-1; D unresolved. Trimming took 6 bases from V and 6 from J, leaving 24 bases between them. The length of the CDR3 is 17 residues. The germline gives CDR1 MNHEY, CDR2 SMNVEV (reference sequence). The CDR3 DNA reads TGTGCCAGCAGCTCTCAGGTTAGGTCCCCCATTTTCAATGAGCAGTTCTTC. This translates into CASSSQVRSPIFNEQFF.

This clonotype was seen only a few times. The chain uses TRBV7-2 and TRBJ2-7; D remains ambiguous. The V gene lost 0 bases and the J gene lost 5 bases, with 8 bases spanning the gap. This CDR3 region has 13 residues. Per the germline V gene, CDR1 is SGHTA and CDR2 is FQGNSA. Here the CDR3 DNA reads TGTGCCAGCAGCTTAGCGGACGTGAACGAGCAGTACTTC. As protein: CASSLADVNEQYF.

This clonotype was counted at least ten times. The V call is TRBV20-1, the J call TRBJ2-3; a weak D match, TRBD2 (6 bases). V was clipped by 6 bases and J by 2 bases, with 15 bases between them. Germline CDR1 is DFQATT and CDR2 is SNEGSKA (reference sequence). The CDR3 extends over 14 amino acids. The CDR3 sequence: CSAKTGGLTDTQYF. The CDR3 DNA is TGCAGTGCCAAAACCGGAGGGCTCACAGATACGCAGTATTTT.

This clonotype came up many times. V usage is TRBV6-5 and J usage is TRBJ2-3; 8 bases fit TRBD1. This CDR3 spans 15 amino acids. Germline V gives CDR1 MNHEY, CDR2 SVGAGI. V trimming: 4 bases; J trimming: 5 bases; junction bases outside the gene matches: 8. CDR3 amino acids: CASSLGRGPIDTQYF. In nucleotides, the CDR3 is TGTGCCAGCAGTTTGGGCAGGGGGCCGATAGATACGCAGTATTTT.

This clonotype was seen at least ten times. The chain links TRBV7-8 to TRBJ2-3, with 10 bases aligning to TRBD2. The V and J ends lost 7 bases and 4 bases, in that order; junction bases with no gene match: 11. The CDR3 is 16 residues long. Per germline, CDR1 SGHVS and CDR2 FQNEAQ. The CDR3 sequence is CASTVSGLAGADTQYF. CDR3 coding DNA: TGTGCCAGCACCGTATCTGGGCTAGCGGGAGCAGATACGCAGTATTTT.

In regard to this clonotype: This may arise from a read error, as a much more abundant clone is one base away. V usage is TRBV12-3 or TRBV12-4 and J usage is TRBJ1-3; D unclear. CDR3 length equals 11 residues. CDR3 region: CPSSLLNTIYF. Written as DNA, the CDR3 is TGTCCCAGCAGTTTACTAAACACCATATATTTT.

This clonotype was detected ten times or more. The J gene is TRBJ1-1, the V gene TRBV20-1; D may be TRBD1 (5 bases). Per germline, CDR1 DFQATT and CDR2 SNEGSKA (reference sequence). V was cut by 3 bases and J by 8 bases, with 13 bases left in between. The CDR3 covers 12 residues. This CDR3 reads CSARYDRAEAFF. In DNA form, the CDR3 reads TGCAGTGCTAGGTATGACAGAGCCGAAGCTTTCTTT.